This entry features one T cell receptor beta chain sequence. A much bigger clone sits one base away, suggesting this may be a read error. The CDR3 consists of 13 residues. Germline-derived CDR1 and CDR2 are MNHEY and SVGAGI. J was trimmed by 2 bases and V by 6 bases; bases with no gene match: 3. The data belong to a study of T-cell memory formation after mild COVID-19. A 5'RACE reaction primed in the constant segment made cDNA libraries of TCR alpha and TCR beta, and these carried sample barcodes and UMIs. MiXCR was run by TCRdb on the 5' RACE reads, yielding one entry per CDR3 protein. The data contain about 470,000 distinct CDR3 sequences, 15% to 20% of them singletons.

Sequencing used PBMCs or a T cell subset sorted from them (not recorded which). The receptor comes from an adult woman who had mild COVID-19 (a few samples of this study predate the infection). Cell type and time point are not known. The chain employs TRBV6-5 and TRBJ1-2, with TRBD1 identical over 7 bases. The CDR3 nucleotides are TGTGCCAGCAGCCAGGGGGGGAACTATGGCTACACCTTC. Protein product: CASSQGGNYGYTF.